The 30 T cell receptor beta chains below were found in one sample sequenced in a study of post-analysis software for immune sequencing data (dated by TCRdb to the mid-2010s). Beyond this particular receptor, the publication reports: Patients showed significantly higher frequencies than controls for a handful of TRBV segments, among them TRBV5-6, TRBV5-1 and TRBV20-1.

The library was obtained by PCR. For sequencing, an Illumina HiSeq 2500 was employed. To reduce PCR and sequencing biases, unique molecular identifiers were built into the TCR beta cDNA libraries. In TCRdb, the public reads were trimmed at Q25 with fastp and aligned with MiXCR, with productive beta chains retained. For every CDR3 protein sequence, its rows merge into one entry that carries the most common genes and DNA. The sample table holds approximately 630,000 distinct CDR3 sequences, of which around 60% were seen once. The ten largest account for approximately 10% of the sample. Their antigens are not known. Material: blood. The receptors shown here come from a girl aged 2-15 years with multiple sclerosis.

The chain is built from TRBV19 and TRBJ1-2, with D maybe TRBD1 (6 bases). From germline, CDR1 is LNHDA and CDR2 SQIVND (reference sequence). The CDR3 spans 14 residues. Trimming shortened V by 3 bases and J by 4 bases, and 12 bases separated the two germline ends. Here the CDR3 reads CASSIVGGGYGYTF. For the CDR3, the DNA is TGTGCCAGTAGTATCGTCGGGGGCGGCTATGGCTACACCTTC.

A few counts support this clonotype. The chain is built from TRBV2 and TRBJ1-6; TRBD1 is a possible D gene (5 bases). CDR1 and CDR2 from the germline V gene are SNHLY and FYNNEI. The CDR3 consists of 15 residues. V lost 6 bases, J lost 11 bases, and 20 bases lay in between. The CDR3 region has the DNA TGTGCCAGCAGCGAGCGGGGTGGCGGGGGAACACCCCTCCACTTT. Translating gives CASSERGGGGTPLHF.

The gene calls are TRBV7-2 and TRBJ2-5; 9 bases fit TRBD1. Germline values: CDR1 SGHTA, CDR2 FQGNSA. Trimming at V came to 5 bases and at J to 4 bases, leaving 5 bases not matched to a gene. This CDR3 comprises 14 residues. The DNA of the CDR3 is TGTGCCAGCAGCCGCAGACAGGGGGGAGAGACCCAGTACTTC. Amino acids: CASSRRQGGETQYF.

In its sample, this clonotype was seen a few times. The gene calls are TRBV6-6 and TRBJ2-7; D possibly matches TRBD1 or TRBD2 (5 bases each). This CDR3 spans 12 amino acids. With 6 bases removed from V and 10 bases from J, the gap between germline ends came to 16 bases. The germline V gene has CDR1 MNHNY and CDR2 SVGAGI (reference sequence). The CDR3 DNA reads as TGTGCCAGCAGCCCCGAGAGGGGCGAACAGTACTTC. Amino acid sequence: CASSPERGEQYF.

The chain uses TRBV11-2 and TRBJ2-7; D unclear. CDR3 length: 13 residues. The V gene lost 5 bases and the J gene lost 12 bases, with 20 bases spanning the gap. Germline-derived CDR1 and CDR2 are SGHAT and FQNNGV. The CDR3, as DNA: TGTGCCAGCAGCCAACTCGCTATCGAGACCCGGTACTTC. Protein sequence: CASSQLAIETRYF.

The chain has TRBV4-3 and TRBJ2-1, with 8 bases fitting TRBD2. This CDR3 spans 17 amino acids. The trim removed 4 bases at V and 4 bases at J, leaving 12 bases unmatched. The germline V gene has CDR1 LGHNA and CDR2 YSLEER. For the CDR3, the DNA is TGCGCCAGCAGCCTAACGGGCGCAGCGGGGGATTACAATGAGCAGTTCTTC. Translating it yields CASSLTGAAGDYNEQFF.

This clonotype was counted once. V is TRBV29-1 and J is TRBJ2-7, with 10 positions matching TRBD2. V dropped 6 bases and J dropped 7; count of bases not matched to a gene: 12. The CDR3 covers 14 residues. Germline CDR1 SQVTM, CDR2 ANQGSEA. CDR3 protein: CSVRGTSENNEQYF. The CDR3 DNA is TGCAGCGTACGCGGGACTAGCGAGAACAATGAGCAGTACTTC.

The genes are TRBV6-5 and TRBJ1-2, with TRBD1 matching over 7 bases. CDR1 MNHEY and CDR2 SVGAGI come from the germline V gene. CDR3 length: 14 amino acids. The junction had 10 bases not matched to a gene; V was cut back by 5 bases and J by 7 bases. CDR3 nucleotides: TGTGCCAGCAGTCGCCCAGACAGGGTCTTTGGCTACACCTTC. It yields the protein CASSRPDRVFGYTF.

This chain uses TRBV6-2 or TRBV6-3 with TRBJ2-1, with 12 bases identical to TRBD1. This CDR3 is built from 15 residues. The V and J ends lost 6 bases and 7 bases, in that order; junction bases with no gene match: 7. CDR1 is MNHEY and CDR2 is SVGEGT in the germline V gene. The CDR3 reads CASSLPGQGANEQFF. The CDR3 coding sequence is TGTGCCAGCAGCTTACCGGGACAGGGGGCGAATGAGCAGTTCTTC.

The rearrangement joins TRBV12-3 or TRBV12-4 to TRBJ2-3; D might be TRBD1 or TRBD2, each matching 5 bases. CDR3 length: 14 residues. V lost 3 bases and J lost 1, with 8 bases in between. DNA for the CDR3: TGTGCCAGCAGTTTCGGGGCTGGCACAGATACGCAGTATTTT. This translates into CASSFGAGTDTQYF.

The chain is built from TRBV20-1 and TRBJ2-1, with D unresolved. Germline V gene sequence: CDR1 DFQATT, CDR2 SNEGSKA (reference sequence). V was pared by 5 bases and J by 1 base, with 9 bases between. The CDR3 length is 13 residues. In nucleotides, the CDR3 is TGCAGTGCTCGGATTCCTTCCTACAATGAGCAGTTCTTC. This gives the protein CSARIPSYNEQFF.

The chain is built from TRBV3-1 and TRBJ1-4; a weak D match, TRBD1 (6 bases). Deletions cut 8 bases from V and 7 bases from J, with 14 bases between. CDR1 is LGHDT and CDR2 is YNNKEL in the germline V gene (reference sequence). The CDR3 extends over 13 amino acids. Written as DNA, the CDR3 is TGTGCCAGCTCCCGCAGGGGTGGTGAAAAACTGTTTTTT. This translates into CASSRRGGEKLFF. Full variable domain (outside the CDR3, taken from reference TRBV3-1 and TRBJ1-4): DTAVSQTPKYLVTQMGNDKSIKCEQNLGHDTMYWYKQDSKKFLKIMFSYNNKELIINETVPNRFSPKSPDKAHLNLHINSLELGDSAVYFCASSRRGGEKLFFGSGTQLSVL.

The rearrangement joins TRBV12-3 or TRBV12-4 to TRBJ2-1; D is unresolved. Trimming removed 3 bases at V and 5 bases at J, with 14 bases between. This CDR3 has 15 residues. This chain's CDR3 is CASSLIATTDNEQFF. The CDR3 bases are TGTGCCAGCAGTTTGATAGCCACCACTGACAATGAGCAGTTCTTC.

The chain recombines TRBV7-9 with TRBJ2-7, with 12 positions matching TRBD2. The CDR3 contains 16 residues. The germline V gene has CDR1 SEHNR and CDR2 FQNEAQ (reference sequence). J lost 4 bases, V lost 5 bases, and 9 bases had no gene match. The CDR3 region is CASSRLTSGSSYEQYF. In DNA form, the CDR3 reads TGTGCCAGCAGCCGACTGACTAGCGGGAGTTCTTACGAGCAGTACTTC.

The V call is TRBV19, the J call TRBJ2-3; D possibly corresponds to TRBD2 (5 bases). The ends were cut back, 3 bases at V and 0 bases at J, with 10 bases in the middle. This CDR3 has 15 residues. CDR1 and CDR2 (germline): LNHDA, SQIVND (reference sequence). The CDR3 region has the DNA TGTGCCAGTAGTATGAGGGTCGCGAGCACAGATACGCAGTATTTT. It yields the protein CASSMRVASTDTQYF.

This clonotype was seen a handful of times. The rearrangement joins TRBV5-1 to TRBJ1-1; 11 nucleotides agree with TRBD1. This CDR3 region has 15 residues. Germline V gene data show CDR1 as SGHRS and CDR2 as YFSETQ. Unmatched junction bases numbered 14, after V lost 4 bases and J lost 12 bases. The CDR3 region is CASSLGQGASLKTFF. The DNA of the CDR3 is TGCGCCAGCAGCCTCGGACAGGGGGCGTCGTTAAAGACTTTCTTT.

The gene calls are TRBV5-5 and TRBJ1-2; D may be TRBD1 (6 bases). V was pared by 4 bases and J by 4 bases, with 14 bases between. The germline V gene encodes CDR1 SGHKS and CDR2 YYEKEE (reference sequence). The CDR3 contains 14 residues. The DNA of the CDR3 is TGTGCCAGCAGCGGGGCCCCGACAGGCTATGGCTACACCTTC. Its protein product is CASSGAPTGYGYTF.

This chain joins TRBV9 and TRBJ2-7, with 7 bases aligning to TRBD1. Germline lookup yields CDR1 SGDLS and CDR2 YYNGEE. This CDR3 region has 14 residues. The V gene end was trimmed by 4 bases and the J gene end by 3 bases; junction bases not matched to a gene: 7. CDR3 nucleotides: TGTGCCAGCAGCCCCGGACAGGATAGCTACGAGCAGTACTTC. Its translation: CASSPGQDSYEQYF. Full variable domain (rest looked up from reference TRBV9 and TRBJ2-7): DSGVTQTPKHLITATGQRVTLRCSPRSGDLSVYWYQQSLDQGLQFLIQYYNGEERAKGNILERFSAQQFPDLHSELNLSSLELGDSALYFCASSPGQDSYEQYFGPGTRLTVT.

This rearrangement joins TRBV6-6 to TRBJ1-5, with no clear D. Germline-derived CDR1 and CDR2 are MNHNY and SVGAGI (reference sequence). V was pared by 5 bases and J by 1 base, with 9 bases between. CDR3 size: 14 residues. CDR3 DNA: TGTGCCAGCAGTCCAAGTAGCAGCAATCAGCCCCAGCATTTT. It yields the protein CASSPSSSNQPQHF.

This chain connects TRBV29-1 to TRBJ2-5, with D unclear. The germline V and J ends were trimmed by 3 bases and 5 bases, with 13 bases remaining between them. Germline loops: CDR1 SQVTM, CDR2 ANQGSEA. The CDR3 runs 13 residues. CDR3 sequence (DNA): TGCAGCGTTGAGCTACGGCTACTCGAGACCCAGTACTTC. Its protein is CSVELRLLETQYF.

V is TRBV7-9 and J is TRBJ2-1; 8 bases are shared with TRBD2. The CDR3 spans 16 residues. From germline, CDR1 is SEHNR and CDR2 FQNEAQ (reference sequence). V gave up 5 bases and J gave up 4 bases; unmatched junction bases: 10. For the CDR3, the DNA is TGTGCCAGCAGCACACAAGCGGGAGTTTCGTACAATGAGCAGTTCTTC. Protein: CASSTQAGVSYNEQFF.

The rearrangement joins TRBV10-3 to TRBJ2-3; 13 nucleotides agree with TRBD2. J was trimmed by 5 bases and V by 11 bases; bases with no gene match: 10. CDR3 length: 15 amino acids. From germline, CDR1 is ENHRY and CDR2 SYGVKD. The CDR3 protein is CAAGTSGEYGDTQYF. Here the CDR3 DNA reads TGTGCCGCCGGGACTAGCGGGGAGTATGGAGATACGCAGTATTTT.

The J gene is TRBJ2-1, the V gene TRBV7-9, with 7 bases fitting TRBD1. V dropped 2 bases and J dropped 6; count of bases not matched to a gene: 13. The CDR3 extends over 17 amino acids. CDR1 and CDR2 (germline): SEHNR, FQNEAQ (reference sequence). Here the CDR3 reads CASSLTPDRFRTNEQFF. The CDR3 nucleotides are TGTGCCAGCAGCTTAACCCCGGACAGGTTCCGTACCAATGAGCAGTTCTTC. Full variable domain (missing parts from reference TRBV7-9 and TRBJ2-1): DTGVSQNPRHKITKRGQNVTFRCDPISEHNRLYWYRQTLGQGPEFLTYFQNEAQLEKSRLLSDRFSAERPKGSFSTLEIQRTEQGDSAMYLCASSLTPDRFRTNEQFFGPGTRLTVL.

The chain couples TRBV4-1 to TRBJ2-5; 13 bases are a match to TRBD2. The end of the DNA fits TRBJ2-7 better, so the J call may be wrong. Germline V gene data show CDR1 as MGHRA and CDR2 as YSYEKL. The CDR3 has 18 amino acids. CDR3 bases: TGCGCCAGCAGCCAAGTCGGACTAGCGGGAGTTGTCGGGGACGAGCAGTACTTC. It encodes CASSQVGLAGVVGDEQYF.

CDR3 residues: CASSLTSDVQETQYF. The DNA of the CDR3 is TGCGCCAGCAGCTTAACCTCCGACGTTCAAGAGACCCAGTACTTC. V and J are TRBV5-1 and TRBJ2-5; D remains unclear. V was pared by 2 bases and J by 2 bases, with 13 bases between. CDR3 size: 15 residues. The V gene's germline CDR1 is SGHRS and CDR2 YFSETQ.

This clonotype was counted only a few times. The chain carries TRBV6-1 and TRBJ2-6; 9 nucleotides align to TRBD2. V was clipped by 4 bases and J by 0 bases; unmatched bases: 7. This CDR3 contains 18 residues. Germline CDR1 is MNHNS and CDR2 is SASEGT. The CDR3 coding sequence is TGTGCCAGCAGTGCCGGACTAGCGCTTCACTCTGGGGCCAACGTCCTGACTTTC. Encoded protein: CASSAGLALHSGANVLTF.

The chain links TRBV6-1 to TRBJ2-1; D is unresolved. Germline CDR1 is MNHNS and CDR2 is SASEGT. The CDR3 length is 15 residues. The germline V and J ends were trimmed by 8 bases and 0 bases, with 14 bases remaining between them. Here the CDR3 DNA reads TGTGCCAGCTATCTAAGGGCCGGCTCCTACAATGAGCAGTTCTTC. This sequence encodes CASYLRAGSYNEQFF.

The V call is TRBV3-1, the J call TRBJ2-5; D is unclear. CDR3 length: 16 amino acids. V was pared by 0 bases and J by 2 bases, with 13 bases between. Per germline, CDR1 LGHDT and CDR2 YNNKEL (reference sequence). CDR3 in DNA: TGTGCCAGCAGCCAAGATTTTGGGGTAGGGCAAGAGACCCAGTACTTC. This gives the protein CASSQDFGVGQETQYF.

The rearrangement links TRBV7-9 to TRBJ1-2, with 9 bases lining up with TRBD1. CDR3 size: 15 residues. V shed 1 base and J 6 bases; nucleotides not matched to a gene: 6. Looked up from germline, CDR1 is SEHNR and CDR2 is FQNEAQ (reference sequence). As DNA, the CDR3 is TGTGCCAGCAGCTTAGTCCAACAGGGGGCTGATGGCTACACCTTC. This encodes CASSLVQQGADGYTF. Full variable domain (missing parts from reference TRBV7-9 and TRBJ1-2): DTGVSQNPRHKITKRGQNVTFRCDPISEHNRLYWYRQTLGQGPEFLTYFQNEAQLEKSRLLSDRFSAERPKGSFSTLEIQRTEQGDSAMYLCASSLVQQGADGYTFGSGTRLTVV.

The rearrangement uses TRBV5-1 and TRBJ2-1; the match to TRBD2 covers 9 bases. The CDR3 has 14 amino acids. The V gene end was trimmed by 2 bases and the J gene end by 7 bases; junction bases not matched to a gene: 4. Looked up from germline, CDR1 is SGHRS and CDR2 is YFSETQ. The CDR3 loop is CASSFSGSDNEQFF. DNA for the CDR3: TGCGCCAGCAGCTTTAGCGGGAGTGATAATGAGCAGTTCTTC.